Below, 21 T cell receptor beta chains from the same sample are listed, as sequenced in a study of blood T cells in healthy people across ages. A second PCR of roughly 7 to 11 cycles used a sample-barcoded 5' primer and a J-beta primer mix. TCRdb used MiXCR to reprocess the 5' RACE reads, holding one entry per CDR3 protein. The sample holds about 780,000 distinct CDR3 sequences, 35% to 50% seen once. Sequencing was carried out using blood. These receptors all come from a man at least 80 years old in good health.

The V and J genes are TRBV29-1 and TRBJ2-6; D unclear. The germline V gene has CDR1 SQVTM and CDR2 ANQGSEA. V shed 7 bases and J shed 0 bases, with 10 bases lying between them. CDR3 length: 14 residues. CDR3 in amino acids: CSARGSSGANVLTF. DNA of the CDR3: TGCAGCGCCCGAGGATCCTCTGGGGCCAACGTCCTGACTTTC.

This clonotype has more than one count but fewer than ten. The rearrangement links TRBV4-3 to TRBJ2-5; D unresolved. This CDR3 spans 13 amino acids. Trimming took off 4 bases at V and 5 bases at J, with 11 bases between the two ends. Per the germline V gene, CDR1 is LGHNA and CDR2 is YSLEER. The CDR3 nucleotides read TGCGCCAGCAGCCCATCCTTCGGGGAGACCCAGTACTTC. This encodes CASSPSFGETQYF.

This clonotype occurred a few times. The genes are TRBV28 and TRBJ1-1; no definite D call. Trimming took off 10 bases at V and 1 base at J, with 10 bases between the two ends. The germline V gene encodes CDR1 MDHEN and CDR2 SYDVKM. The CDR3 extends over 12 amino acids. CDR3 loop: CATRPSNTEAFF. The DNA for the CDR3 is TGTGCCACAAGACCCTCGAACACTGAAGCTTTCTTT.

A note on this clonotype: The junction and the germline gene differ at one end; a read error may be behind it. The chain combines TRBV7-2 with TRBJ2-1, with TRBD2 identical over 7 bases. This CDR3 is 14 amino acids long. The germline gives CDR1 SGHTA, CDR2 FQGNSA. CDR3 in DNA: TGTGCTAGCAACTTACGGGGGGTGGGGAATGGGCAGTTCTTC. Translated, it gives CASNLRGVGNGQFF. The complete variable domain, with remaining parts taken from reference TRBV7-2 and TRBJ2-1, reads GAGVSQSPSNKVTEKGKDVELRCDPISGHTALYWYRQSLGQGLEFLIYFQGNSAPDKSGLPSDRFSAERTGGSVSTLTIQRTQQEDSAVYLCASNLRGVGNGQFFGPGTRLTVL.

This clonotype was observed a few times. The chain links TRBV20-1 to TRBJ2-7; D ambiguous. Germline loops: CDR1 DFQATT, CDR2 SNEGSKA (reference sequence). This CDR3 has 10 residues. The V end lost 7 bases, the J end lost 4 bases, and 8 bases lay between the germline ends. This CDR3 is CSVLAYEQYF. Written as DNA, the CDR3 is TGCAGTGTGTTAGCTTACGAGCAGTACTTC.

This clonotype was seen repeatedly, ten times or more. V gene TRBV7-2 combines with J gene TRBJ2-1; D is possibly TRBD1 or TRBD2 (5 bases each). Germline values: CDR1 SGHTA, CDR2 FQGNSA. V lost 0 bases and J lost 2, with 8 bases in between. The CDR3 consists of 15 residues. CDR3 loop: CASSLAGAAYNEQFF. The CDR3 DNA reads as TGTGCCAGCAGCTTAGCCGGGGCGGCCTACAATGAGCAGTTCTTC.

This clonotype was recorded once. The chain uses TRBV6-6 and TRBJ2-7; D is tentatively TRBD1 or TRBD2 (5 bases each). The DNA end favors TRBJ2-5, so the J call may be wrong. The CDR3 runs 12 residues. The germline gives CDR1 MNHNY, CDR2 SVGAGI (reference sequence). For the CDR3, the DNA is TGTGCCAGCAATCGGGGCACAGAGACCCAGTACTTC. This codes for CASNRGTETQYF.

The V and J genes are TRBV20-1 and TRBJ2-1; TRBD1 matches 8 bases. The CDR3 sequence is 16 residues long. V was pared by 3 bases and J by 2 bases, with 9 bases of the junction left unmatched. The V gene's germline CDR1 is DFQATT and CDR2 SNEGSKA (reference sequence). This CDR3 reads CSARMLGTGAYNEQFF. DNA for the CDR3: TGCAGTGCTAGGATGTTGGGGACAGGAGCCTACAATGAGCAGTTCTTC.

This clonotype was seen repeatedly, ten times or more. A single base separates this from a much larger clone, so it may be a read error. The chain links TRBV7-9 to TRBJ2-4; no firm D call. The V and J ends lost 2 bases and 1 base respectively, with 15 bases between them. There are 17 residues in the CDR3. The V gene's germline CDR1 is SEHNR and CDR2 FQNEAQ (reference sequence). The chain's CDR3 is CASSLPIRRGAKNIQYF. In DNA form, the CDR3 reads TGTGCCAGCAGCTTACCGATCCGGCGTGGGGCCAAAAACATTCAGTACTTC.

The chain links TRBV10-3 to TRBJ1-1, with a possible D match to TRBD1 (5 bases). Per germline, CDR1 ENHRY and CDR2 SYGVKD. Trimming cost V 2 bases and J 7 bases, with 14 bases left between them. The CDR3 has 14 amino acids. DNA for the CDR3: TGTGCCATCAGTGAGATCGGAACAGGCAATGAAGCTTTCTTT. It encodes CAISEIGTGNEAFF.

This clonotype has a handful of counts. CDR3 in amino acids: CASSLSGGFSYEQYF. CDR3 DNA: TGTGCCAGCAGCTTAAGCGGGGGGTTCTCCTACGAGCAGTACTTC. The rearrangement joins TRBV7-2 to TRBJ2-7; TRBD2 matches 9 bases. CDR1 and CDR2 (germline): SGHTA, FQGNSA. The CDR3 length is 15 residues. The J segment lost 0 bases and the V segment lost 2 bases, leaving 2 bases of the junction unmatched.

This clonotype has just one count. CDR3 coding DNA: TGCGCCAGCAGCCATTATCTCTCTCAAAAACTGTTTTTT. Translating it yields CASSHYLSQKLFF. The chain joins TRBV4-3 to TRBJ1-4; D is uncertain. Between the trimmed V and J ends, which lost 3 bases and 9 bases, there was a span of 11 bases. The CDR3 loop spans 13 amino acids. Germline loops: CDR1 LGHNA, CDR2 YSLEER.

This clonotype was counted a single time. The chain uses TRBV10-3 and TRBJ2-1; TRBD2 might be the D (6 bases). V was cut by 4 bases and J by 7 bases, with 17 bases left in between. Germline CDR1 reads ENHRY; CDR2 reads SYGVKD. This CDR3 contains 15 residues. DNA of the CDR3: TGTGCCATCAGTGCGGGGGAAAGAACGGGGAATGAGCAGTTCTTC. Translated: CAISAGERTGNEQFF.

The DNA of the CDR3 is TGTGCCAGCAGTTATACAGGGGTTAGCAATCAGCCCCAGCATTTT. Its translation: CASSYTGVSNQPQHF. J is TRBJ1-5 and V is TRBV28, with TRBD1 matching over 7 bases. V gave up 4 bases and J gave up 0 bases; unmatched junction bases: 3. The CDR3 consists of 15 residues. CDR1 MDHEN and CDR2 SYDVKM come from the germline V gene.

This chain connects TRBV7-9 to TRBJ2-5; D is perhaps TRBD2 (6 bases). The V gene lost 5 bases and the J gene lost 11 bases, with 24 bases spanning the gap. Germline V gives CDR1 SEHNR, CDR2 FQNEAQ (reference sequence). This CDR3 comprises 15 residues. The CDR3 spells CASSVRDSPGAEQYF. The CDR3, as DNA: TGTGCCAGCAGCGTCCGGGACTCACCTGGGGCTGAGCAGTACTTC.

The CDR3 DNA follows: TGCGCCAGCAGCTTCGGGACTAGCGACCTCGAGGAGCAGTTCTTC. It is translated as CASSFGTSDLEEQFF. The genes are TRBV4-1 and TRBJ2-1; 10 bases agree with TRBD2. The CDR3 loop spans 15 amino acids. Germline-derived CDR1 and CDR2 are MGHRA and YSYEKL. Trimming took 5 bases from V and 10 from J; bases not matched to a gene: 11.

This sequence joins TRBV6-1 and TRBJ2-5, with D tentatively TRBD1 (7 bases). The J call is doubtful: the DNA matches TRBJ2-7 better. The CDR3 loop spans 12 amino acids. Germline CDR1 is MNHNS and CDR2 is SASEGT. The CDR3 DNA reads TGTGCCGGGGGGACAGCAAGCTACGAGCAGTACTTC. Encoded protein: CAGGTASYEQYF.

With regard to this clonotype: The junction shows a germline mismatch at one end, possibly a read error. This chain uses TRBV5-1 with TRBJ2-5; possibly TRBD1 or TRBD2 for D (5 bases each). Germline V gene sequence: CDR1 SGHRS, CDR2 YFSETQ. The CDR3 length is 13 residues. In nucleotides, the CDR3 is TGCGTCAGCAGAACCGGCCGGGGCAATGAGCAGTACTTC. It is translated as CVSRTGRGNEQYF.

This clonotype has only a few counts. This chain joins TRBV20-1 and TRBJ2-3; 8 bases line up with TRBD2. This CDR3 has 12 residues. Germline-derived CDR1 and CDR2 are DFQATT and SNEGSKA (reference sequence). CDR3 residues: CGSSGSTDTQYF. The CDR3 DNA is TGCGGTTCTAGCGGGAGCACAGATACGCAGTATTTT.

This clonotype has just one count. The V call is TRBV29-1, the J call TRBJ2-1; D is undetermined. TRBJ2-7 explains the end of the DNA better; the J call may be wrong. This CDR3 has 14 residues. Germline-derived CDR1 and CDR2 are SQVTM and ANQGSEA. The CDR3 sequence is CSALRLGSYNEQYF. The CDR3 nucleotides are TGCAGCGCCCTGAGGCTGGGCTCCTACAATGAGCAGTACTTC.

There are a few counts of this clonotype. The rearrangement joins TRBV9 to TRBJ1-2, with D hard to call. In germline, CDR1 is SGDLS, CDR2 YYNGEE. Trimming shortened V by 0 bases and J by 0 bases, and 6 bases separated the two germline ends. The CDR3 loop spans 14 amino acids. CDR3 loop: CASSVGGSNYGYTF. The DNA for the CDR3 is TGTGCCAGCAGCGTAGGGGGATCTAACTATGGCTACACCTTC. Filled out from reference TRBV9 and TRBJ1-2, the complete variable domain reads DSGVTQTPKHLITATGQRVTLRCSPRSGDLSVYWYQQSLDQGLQFLIQYYNGEERAKGNILERFSAQQFPDLHSELNLSSLELGDSALYFCASSVGGSNYGYTFGSGTRLTVV.